One and the same sample provided the 3 T cell receptor beta chains below, sequenced in a study of cytomegalovirus exposure and HLA in healthy donors. 60 Vbeta and 13 Jbeta primers were used in PCR. The data were produced by immunoSEQ multiplex PCR, yet TCRdb's version contains in-frame clones alone and is incomplete. Of approximately 260,000 clones in the sample, approximately 91% were seen once. The material sequenced was PBMCs. These receptors were taken from a girl aged 2-10 years in good health and CMV-seronegative.

J is TRBJ2-7 and V is TRBV7-8; tentatively, D is TRBD1 (6 bases). The V gene's germline CDR1 is SGHVS and CDR2 FQNEAQ. This CDR3 is built from 16 residues. Trimming removed 2 bases at V and 4 bases at J, with 18 bases between. The CDR3 nucleotides are TGTGCCAGCAGCTTATTTGGGGCCAGGGGTGGTTACGAGCAGTACTTC. Translating it yields CASSLFGARGGYEQYF. Full variable domain (missing parts from reference TRBV7-8 and TRBJ2-7): GAGVSQSPRYKVAKRGQDVALRCDPISGHVSLFWYQQALGQGPEFLTYFQNEAQLDKSGLPSDRFFAERPEGSVSTLKIQRTQQEDSAVYLCASSLFGARGGYEQYFGPGTRLTVT.

This clone was recorded once. The chain has TRBV11-2 and TRBJ2-2; 12 bases are a match to TRBD2. The ends lost 5 bases at V and 5 bases at J; junction bases unmatched: 9. Germline V gene sequence: CDR1 SGHAT, CDR2 FQNNGV. The CDR3 has 17 residues. The CDR3 region is CASSDALAGGPTGELFF. CDR3 coding DNA: TGTGCCAGCAGCGACGCTCTAGCGGGGGGGCCTACCGGGGAGCTGTTTTTT.

As concerns this clone: The same CDR3 arises from other DNA sequences in this sample as well. The chain carries TRBV9 and TRBJ2-6; D possibly corresponds to TRBD2 (5 bases). The germline V gene encodes CDR1 SGDLS and CDR2 YYNGEE. The CDR3 totals 15 residues. Trimming cost V 0 bases and J 3 bases, with 7 bases left between them. This chain's CDR3 is CASSVAGSGANVLTF. CDR3 in DNA: TGTGCCAGCAGCGTAGCTGGGAGTGGGGCCAACGTCCTGACTTTC.